These 9 T cell receptor beta chains originate from one sample sequenced in a study of cytomegalovirus exposure and HLA in healthy donors. The PCR was carried out with 60 Vbeta primers and 13 Jbeta primers. The assay was immunoSEQ multiplex PCR, and TCRdb's table has in-frame clones only and misses some. The sample has 150,000 to 200,000 clones; around 68% are singletons. Source material: PBMCs. All receptors derive from a woman aged 40 to 50 in good health and CMV-seropositive.

As DNA, the CDR3 is TGTGCCACCAGCTCGGGAGGAGCCCCCTACAATGAGCAGTTCTTC. It encodes CATSSGGAPYNEQFF. V usage is TRBV15 and J usage is TRBJ2-1, with 7 bases fitting TRBD2. In germline, CDR1 is LNHNV, CDR2 YYDKDF (reference sequence). The CDR3 covers 15 residues. The junction had 6 bases not matched to a gene; V was cut back by 5 bases and J by 2 bases.

This clone was counted a single time. This chain uses TRBV19 with TRBJ1-2, with no clear D. V gave up 3 bases and J gave up 8 bases, with 10 bases separating them. Per germline, CDR1 LNHDA and CDR2 SQIVND (reference sequence). The CDR3 covers 12 residues. CDR3 DNA sequence: TGTGCCAGTAGTATCGAGGAGCGGGGCTACACCTTC. Residues: CASSIEERGYTF.

The chain links TRBV14 to TRBJ2-7; a possible D gene is TRBD1 (6 bases). The V and J ends lost 0 bases and 4 bases respectively, with 16 bases between them. The germline CDR1 and CDR2 sequences are SGHDN and FVKESK. The CDR3 extends over 16 amino acids. CDR3 in DNA: TGTGCCAGCAGCCAAGACGTTACAGGGCGAGCGTACGAGCAGTACTTC. Translation gives CASSQDVTGRAYEQYF.

The genes are TRBV9 and TRBJ2-7; D remains unclear. The CDR3 runs 17 residues. Germline CDR1 SGDLS, CDR2 YYNGEE. The germline V and J ends were trimmed by 0 bases and 0 bases, with 16 bases remaining between them. The CDR3 loop reads CASSVAERSSSSYEQYF. The CDR3, as DNA: TGTGCCAGCAGCGTAGCTGAAAGGAGTTCTAGCTCCTACGAGCAGTACTTC.

This clone has just one count. This chain uses TRBV28 with TRBJ1-3; 7 nucleotides align to TRBD1. Losses at the gene ends were 6 bases for V and 2 bases for J; bases not matched to a gene: 4. The CDR3 has 14 residues. Germline assignment: CDR1 MDHEN and CDR2 SYDVKM. This CDR3 reads CASRSTGPGNTIYF. In nucleotides, the CDR3 is TGTGCCAGCAGATCGACAGGGCCTGGAAACACCATATATTTT.

The chain carries TRBV28 and TRBJ2-5, with 14 bases fitting TRBD2. The length of the CDR3 is 16 residues. CDR1 and CDR2 from the germline V gene are MDHEN and SYDVKM. After removal of 6 bases from V and 4 bases from J, the junction contained 7 bases not matched to a gene. The CDR3 nucleotides read TGTGCCAGCAGCTCACCGGGACTAGCGGGAGTAGAGACCCAGTACTTC. This sequence encodes CASSSPGLAGVETQYF. The whole variable domain, filled in from reference TRBV28 and TRBJ2-5, reads DVKVTQSSRYLVKRTGEKVFLECVQDMDHENMFWYRQDPGLGLRLIYFSYDVKMKEKGDIPEGYSVSREKKERFSLILESASTNQTSMYLCASSSPGLAGVETQYFGPGTRLLVL.

The J gene is TRBJ2-2, the V gene TRBV7-3; 15 nucleotides match TRBD2. This CDR3 is built from 18 residues. V was clipped by 4 bases and J by 4 bases; unmatched bases: 7. Per germline, CDR1 SGHTA and CDR2 FQGTGA. The CDR3 bases are TGTGCCAGCAGCTCCGGACTAGCGGGAGGGCCTGGCACCGGGGAGCTGTTTTTT. This codes for CASSSGLAGGPGTGELFF.

The genes are TRBV5-8 and TRBJ1-2; 7 bases line up with TRBD1. This CDR3 is 13 amino acids long. V was clipped by 5 bases and J by 2 bases; unmatched bases: 3. Germline loops: CDR1 SGHTS, CDR2 YDEGEE. The CDR3 sequence: CASRMTGNYGYTF. DNA of the CDR3: TGTGCCAGCAGAATGACAGGGAACTATGGCTACACCTTC.

The rearrangement joins TRBV25-1 to TRBJ1-4; tentative D call: TRBD1 (6 bases). Between the trimmed V and J ends, which lost 3 bases and 5 bases, there was a span of 13 bases. Germline V CDR1 and CDR2: MGHDK, SYGVNS. The CDR3 extends over 15 amino acids. DNA for the CDR3: TGTGCCAGCAGTGACGGATACAGGGCCAATGAAAAACTGTTTTTT. Translated: CASSDGYRANEKLFF.